Shown below are 26 T cell receptor beta chains from a single sample sequenced in a study of T cells in Graves' hyperthyroidism and ophthalmopathy. Researchers amplified the TCR beta CDR3 regions from RNA transcripts. An initial round of RT-PCR targeting the TCR CDR3 relied on the HTBI primer set. Each CDR3 protein is one row after TCRdb ran MiXCR on the multiplex PCR reads. The table has over 550,000 distinct CDR3 sequences, 16% seen once. The specimen was blood. The receptors were gathered from a woman aged 18-35 years with Graves' hyperthyroidism.

V and J are TRBV29-1 and TRBJ1-1; D unresolved. Germline assignment: CDR1 SQVTM and CDR2 ANQGSEA. The CDR3 spans 11 residues. V shed 5 bases and J shed 8 bases, with 12 bases lying between them. The CDR3: CSVKAGFEAFF. The CDR3 DNA follows: TGCAGCGTTAAAGCGGGTTTCGAAGCTTTCTTT. The full variable domain, its missing parts supplied by reference TRBV29-1 and TRBJ1-1, is SAVISQKPSRDICQRGTSLTIQCQVDSQVTMMFWYRQQPGQSLTLIATANQGSEATYESGFVIDKFPISRPNLTFSTLTVSNMSPEDSSIYLCSVKAGFEAFFGQGTRLTVV.

There are a few counts of this clonotype. The V call is TRBV19, the J call TRBJ1-2, with D possibly TRBD1 on 6 matching bases. Germline V lookup: CDR1 LNHDA, CDR2 SQIVND (reference sequence). V lost 9 bases, J lost 4 bases, and 24 bases lay in between. This CDR3 is built from 16 residues. The CDR3 spells CASSTRPGQSAYGYTF. The CDR3 nucleotides read TGTGCCAGCTCAACGCGACCTGGACAGTCTGCCTATGGCTACACCTTC.

This clonotype was seen repeatedly, ten times or more. V gene TRBV12-3 or TRBV12-4 combines with J gene TRBJ2-7; 10 nucleotides agree with TRBD1. Trimming removed 5 bases from V and 4 bases from J; junction bases left unmatched: 8. The CDR3 extends over 15 amino acids. The CDR3 nucleotides are TGTGCCAGCAGTCTCCGGAAGGGACAGGGGTACGAGCAGTACTTC. This translates into CASSLRKGQGYEQYF.

Ten or more counts support this clonotype. J is TRBJ2-7 and V is TRBV12-3 or TRBV12-4, with 12 bases that match TRBD2. There are 16 residues in the CDR3. The J segment lost 0 bases and the V segment lost 6 bases, leaving 6 bases of the junction unmatched. The CDR3 DNA sequence: TGTGCCAGCAGCCCGCTGACTAGCGGGAGCTCCTACGAGCAGTACTTC. Its translation is CASSPLTSGSSYEQYF.

The chain carries TRBV4-1 and TRBJ2-3, with 12 positions matching TRBD2. The CDR3 has 17 residues. Germline values: CDR1 MGHRA, CDR2 YSYEKL. The V and J ends lost 0 bases and 3 bases, in that order; junction bases with no gene match: 4. This CDR3 is CASSQDSSGRETDTQYF. CDR3 bases: TGCGCCAGCAGCCAAGATTCTAGCGGGAGGGAGACAGATACGCAGTATTTT.

This clonotype showed up just a few times. The rearrangement joins TRBV20-1 to TRBJ2-7; 8 bases map to TRBD2. The J segment lost 4 bases and the V segment lost 1 base, leaving 6 bases of the junction unmatched. Germline V gene lookup returns CDR1 DFQATT and CDR2 SNEGSKA (reference sequence). This CDR3 contains 14 residues. In nucleotides, the CDR3 is TGCAGTGCTAGAGGCCTTTTAGCGGGGTACGAGCAGTACTTC. Its protein is CSARGLLAGYEQYF.

In this sample, this clonotype turned up many times. The V and J genes are TRBV9 and TRBJ2-7; 11 bases match TRBD1. With 2 bases clipped from V and 0 bases from J, the junction kept 1 base outside the gene matches. The CDR3 runs to 15 residues. Germline CDR1 reads SGDLS; CDR2 reads YYNGEE. The chain's CDR3 is CASSVGTGGSYEQYF. CDR3 DNA: TGTGCCAGCAGCGTTGGGACAGGGGGCTCCTACGAGCAGTACTTC.

This clonotype was found many times. This chain uses TRBV28 with TRBJ2-7; D is unresolved. V lost 6 bases, J lost 3 bases, and 9 bases lay in between. In germline, CDR1 is MDHEN, CDR2 SYDVKM. The CDR3 extends over 12 amino acids. The CDR3 sequence is CASSWTRYEQYF. The CDR3, as DNA: TGTGCCAGCAGCTGGACCCGCTACGAGCAGTACTTC. Looking up the rest from reference TRBV28 and TRBJ2-7 gives the full variable domain: DVKVTQSSRYLVKRTGEKVFLECVQDMDHENMFWYRQDPGLGLRLIYFSYDVKMKEKGDIPEGYSVSREKKERFSLILESASTNQTSMYLCASSWTRYEQYFGPGTRLTVT.

This clonotype was detected many times. V is TRBV7-2 and J is TRBJ2-5; D is possibly TRBD1 or TRBD2 (5 bases each). The germline V gene has CDR1 SGHTA and CDR2 FQGNSA. Trimming stripped 3 bases from V and 3 bases from J, with 11 bases between. The CDR3 runs to 14 residues. The CDR3 loop reads CASSFGTPEETQYF. As DNA, the CDR3 is TGTGCCAGCAGCTTTGGGACCCCTGAAGAGACCCAGTACTTC.

The V and J genes are TRBV6-2 or TRBV6-3 and TRBJ2-7; D uncertain. CDR3 size: 16 residues. From germline, CDR1 is MNHEY and CDR2 SVGEGT. The V end was cut by 0 bases, the J end by 3 bases, with 15 bases between. CDR3 nucleotide sequence: TGTGCCAGCAGTTACTCGAAGGTTGGACGGCTCTACGAGCAGTACTTC. Translation gives CASSYSKVGRLYEQYF.

This clonotype was seen ten or more times. The chain employs TRBV29-1 and TRBJ1-1; possible D gene TRBD1, 6 bases. Germline values: CDR1 SQVTM, CDR2 ANQGSEA. The CDR3 has 12 amino acids. With 3 bases removed from V and 6 bases from J, the gap between germline ends came to 11 bases. The CDR3 is CSVDGGAPEAFF. The CDR3 DNA is TGCAGCGTTGATGGGGGGGCCCCTGAAGCTTTCTTT.

Ten or more counts support this clonotype. The CDR3: CASTERQARNYGYTF. The CDR3 region has the DNA TGTGCCAGCACGGAACGACAGGCCCGTAACTATGGCTACACCTTC. V and J are TRBV2 and TRBJ1-2, with D perhaps TRBD1 (6 bases). V was trimmed by 7 bases and J by 1 base, leaving 16 bases between them. Germline V gene sequence: CDR1 SNHLY, CDR2 FYNNEI. The CDR3 extends over 15 amino acids.

This clonotype was found many times. The chain has TRBV5-1 and TRBJ2-3; 7 nucleotides match TRBD1. The CDR3 loop spans 14 amino acids. The ends lost 4 bases at V and 1 base at J; junction bases unmatched: 3. Germline CDR1 and CDR2: SGHRS and YFSETQ. This CDR3 reads CASSVGQGTDTQYF. Here the CDR3 DNA reads TGCGCCAGCAGCGTTGGACAGGGCACAGATACGCAGTATTTT.

This clonotype was picked up many times. V usage is TRBV6-6 and J usage is TRBJ2-7; 9 nucleotides match TRBD1. V shed 2 bases and J 5 bases; nucleotides not matched to a gene: 10. CDR3 length: 16 amino acids. Germline values: CDR1 MNHNY, CDR2 SVGAGI (reference sequence). The CDR3 nucleotides are TGTGCCAGCAGTTACCCTATAAGCACAGGGGGCCACGAGCAGTACTTC. Protein sequence: CASSYPISTGGHEQYF.

The chain employs TRBV4-3 and TRBJ2-2; D gene unclear. V lost 1 base to trimming and J lost 3 bases, with 6 bases between them. Germline V gene lookup returns CDR1 LGHNA and CDR2 YSLEER. The CDR3 is made up of 14 amino acids. CDR3 DNA: TGCGCCAGCAGCCAAGTATGGCACACCGGGGAGCTGTTTTTT. It encodes CASSQVWHTGELFF.

A few counts support this clonotype. The chain is built from TRBV5-6 and TRBJ2-4; D could derive from TRBD1 or TRBD2 (5 bases each). The CDR3 spans 12 residues. Between the trimmed V and J ends, which lost 3 bases and 5 bases, there was a span of 6 bases. Germline CDR1 is SGHDT and CDR2 is YYEEEE. The CDR3 bases are TGTGCCAGCAGCTCGGGGCAAAACATTCAGTACTTC. Its protein product is CASSSGQNIQYF.

Many counts were recorded for this clonotype. V usage is TRBV5-1 and J usage is TRBJ2-7, with 13 bases fitting TRBD2. The V gene end was trimmed by 4 bases and the J gene end by 1 base; junction bases not matched to a gene: 8. The CDR3 spans 17 residues. Germline CDR1 reads SGHRS; CDR2 reads YFSETQ. CDR3 DNA sequence: TGCGCCAGCAGCGTGGGATCGACTAGCGGGGGGTCCTACGAGCAGTACTTC. Translation: CASSVGSTSGGSYEQYF.

This chain joins TRBV12-3 or TRBV12-4 and TRBJ1-2; maybe TRBD1 (6 bases). V was cut by 6 bases and J by 4 bases, with 18 bases left in between. The CDR3 spans 15 residues. The chain's CDR3 is CASSPKRGASYGYTF. Written as DNA, the CDR3 is TGTGCCAGCAGCCCCAAACGGGGGGCGAGCTATGGCTACACCTTC.

This clonotype was found many times. The CDR3 nucleotides read TGTGCCAGCAGCTTTAACGGCCCCGGTGAGCAGTTCTTC. Protein product: CASSFNGPGEQFF. The chain links TRBV11-2 to TRBJ2-1; no clear D. Trimming removed 3 bases from V and 9 bases from J, with 12 bases in between. Germline V gene sequence: CDR1 SGHAT, CDR2 FQNNGV. This CDR3 spans 13 amino acids.

This clonotype came up a few times. The chain combines TRBV9 with TRBJ1-1; D call uncertain. This CDR3 contains 15 residues. CDR1 and CDR2 (germline): SGDLS, YYNGEE. V gave up 6 bases and J gave up 0 bases, with 15 bases separating them. The CDR3 DNA reads TGTGCCAGCACACTCGTCGGGGAGATGAACACTGAAGCTTTCTTT. As protein: CASTLVGEMNTEAFF. Together with reference TRBV9 and TRBJ1-1, the CDR3 gives the full variable domain: DSGVTQTPKHLITATGQRVTLRCSPRSGDLSVYWYQQSLDQGLQFLIQYYNGEERAKGNILERFSAQQFPDLHSELNLSSLELGDSALYFCASTLVGEMNTEAFFGQGTRLTVV.

This clonotype was seen many times. The chain uses TRBV2 and TRBJ2-1; 10 bases match TRBD2. With 3 bases clipped from V and 6 bases from J, the junction kept 2 bases outside the gene matches. Germline CDR1 is SNHLY and CDR2 is FYNNEI. This CDR3 region has 14 residues. For the CDR3, the DNA is TGTGCCAGCAGTGATGAGCGGGAGGGCAATGAGCAGTTCTTC. Translating gives CASSDEREGNEQFF. Combining the CDR3 with reference TRBV2 and TRBJ2-1 gives the whole variable domain EPEVTQTPSHQVTQMGQEVILRCVPISNHLYFYWYRQILGQKVEFLVSFYNNEISEKSEIFDDQFSVERPDGSNFTLKIRSTKLEDSAMYFCASSDEREGNEQFFGPGTRLTVL.

This clonotype appeared a few times. The V call is TRBV27, the J call TRBJ2-6; 13 bases are a match to TRBD2. The V gene's germline CDR1 is MNHEY and CDR2 SMNVEV (reference sequence). The CDR3 contains 17 residues. The J segment lost 2 bases and the V segment lost 8 bases, leaving 6 bases of the junction unmatched. The CDR3 reads CASATSGGATGANVLTF. The CDR3 coding sequence is TGTGCCAGCGCAACTAGCGGGGGGGCTACTGGGGCCAACGTCCTGACTTTC.

This chain connects TRBV30 to TRBJ2-7; perhaps TRBD1 as D (6 bases). CDR1 is GTSNPN, CDR2 SVGIG, per germline (reference sequence). The V end lost 1 base, the J end lost 6 bases, and 10 bases lay between the germline ends. The CDR3 is made up of 12 amino acids. The CDR3 loop reads CAWSGTVPEQYF. CDR3 bases: TGTGCCTGGAGTGGGACAGTTCCCGAGCAGTACTTC.

The chain is built from TRBV15 and TRBJ2-3; 11 positions agree with TRBD2. CDR3 length equals 15 residues. Germline V gene sequence: CDR1 LNHNV, CDR2 YYDKDF (reference sequence). J was trimmed by 4 bases and V by 2 bases; bases with no gene match: 2. The chain's CDR3 is CATSRRLAGPDTQYF. CDR3 DNA sequence: TGTGCCACCAGCAGACGACTAGCGGGACCAGATACGCAGTATTTT.

The chain has TRBV2 and TRBJ2-2; D is ambiguous. The CDR3 has 14 residues. The germline V gene has CDR1 SNHLY and CDR2 FYNNEI. V lost 4 bases and J 3 bases, leaving 9 bases between the germline ends. The CDR3 sequence is CASSGFGDTGELFF. The CDR3 DNA reads as TGTGCCAGCAGTGGTTTTGGCGACACCGGGGAGCTGTTTTTT. Using reference TRBV2 and TRBJ2-2 for the parts outside the CDR3, the full variable domain is EPEVTQTPSHQVTQMGQEVILRCVPISNHLYFYWYRQILGQKVEFLVSFYNNEISEKSEIFDDQFSVERPDGSNFTLKIRSTKLEDSAMYFCASSGFGDTGELFFGEGSRLTVL.

This clonotype was counted at least ten times. The rearrangement links TRBV11-3 to TRBJ2-5, with 9 positions matching TRBD1. This CDR3 is built from 14 residues. Germline lookup yields CDR1 SGHNT and CDR2 YENEEA. V shed 3 bases and J 2 bases; nucleotides not matched to a gene: 1. The CDR3 sequence: CASSFDRGQETQYF. The CDR3 bases are TGTGCCAGCAGCTTTGACAGGGGGCAAGAGACCCAGTACTTC.